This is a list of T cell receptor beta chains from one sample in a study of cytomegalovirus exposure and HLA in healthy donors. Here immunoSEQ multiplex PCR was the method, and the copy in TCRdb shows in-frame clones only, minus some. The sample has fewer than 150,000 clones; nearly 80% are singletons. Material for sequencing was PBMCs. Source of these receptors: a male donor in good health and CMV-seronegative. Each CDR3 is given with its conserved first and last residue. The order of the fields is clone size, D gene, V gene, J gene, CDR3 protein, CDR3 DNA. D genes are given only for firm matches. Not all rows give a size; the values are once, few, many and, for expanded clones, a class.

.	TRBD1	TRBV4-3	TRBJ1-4	CASSQRTGVPGEKLFF	TGCGCCAGCAGCCAAAGAACAGGGGTCCCGGGGGAAAAACTGTTTTTT
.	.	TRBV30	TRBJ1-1	CAWSETEEAFF	TGTGCCTGGAGTGAGACGGAGGAAGCTTTCTTT
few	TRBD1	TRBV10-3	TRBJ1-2	CAITLTGDRGRGNYGYTF	TGTGCCATCACCCTAACAGGGGACAGGGGGCGAGGTAACTATGGCTACACCTTC
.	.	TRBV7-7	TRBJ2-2	CASSLGTVNTGELFF	TGTGCCAGCAGCTTAGGGACAGTGAACACCGGGGAGCTGTTTTTT
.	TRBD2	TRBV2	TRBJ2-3	CASNRGGTDTQYF	TGTGCCAGCAACCGGGGGGGCACAGATACGCAGTATTTT
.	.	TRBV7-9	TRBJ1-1	CASSLTLNTEAFF	TGTGCCAGCAGCTTAACTCTGAACACTGAAGCTTTCTTT
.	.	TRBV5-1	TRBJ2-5	CASSFDESGETQYF	TGCGCCAGCAGCTTTGACGAATCCGGGGAGACCCAGTACTTC
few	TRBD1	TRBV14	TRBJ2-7	CASSKGAQEQYF	TGTGCCAGCTCTAAGGGGGCGCAAGAGCAGTACTTC
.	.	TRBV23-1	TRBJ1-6	CASSPSEAGDYNSPLHF	TGCGCCAGCAGTCCCTCGGAGGCAGGGGATTATAATTCACCCCTCCACTTT
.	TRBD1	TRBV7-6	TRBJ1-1	CASSQWTGRNTEAFF	TGTGCCAGCAGCCAATGGACAGGAAGAAACACTGAAGCTTTCTTT
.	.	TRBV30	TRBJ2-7	CAWSPRDEQYF	TGTGCCTGGAGCCCGCGGGACGAGCAGTACTTC
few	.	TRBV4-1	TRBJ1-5	CASSQVLGPQDKPQHF	TGCGCCAGCAGCCAAGTTTTGGGGCCCCAAGATAAGCCCCAGCATTTT
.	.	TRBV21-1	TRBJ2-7	CASSGRVPPDEQYF	TGTGCCAGCAGCGGCCGGGTCCCGCCGGACGAGCAGTACTTC
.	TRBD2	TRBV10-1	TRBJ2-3	CASGAERGGKDTQYF	TGCGCCAGCGGCGCGGAGCGGGGGGGCAAGGATACGCAGTATTTT
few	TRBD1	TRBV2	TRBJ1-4	CASSDGGQGNEKLFF	TGTGCCAGCAGTGATGGGGGACAGGGAAATGAAAAACTGTTTTTT
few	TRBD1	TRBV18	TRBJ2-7	CASSPGTGDLYEQYF	TGTGCCAGCTCACCCGGGACAGGAGACCTCTACGAGCAGTACTTC
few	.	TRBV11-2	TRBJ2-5	CASSLAETQYF	TGTGCCAGCAGCTTAGCGGAGACCCAGTACTTC
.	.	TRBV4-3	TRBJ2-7	CASSQDRAGEQYF	TGCGCCAGCAGCCAAGACAGGGCAGGCGAGCAGTACTTC
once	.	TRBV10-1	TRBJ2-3	CASARDWADTQYF	TGCGCCAGCGCCAGGGATTGGGCAGATACGCAGTATTTT
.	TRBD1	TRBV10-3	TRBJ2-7	CAISGTGGLYEQYF	TGTGCCATCAGTGGGACAGGGGGTCTATACGAGCAGTACTTC
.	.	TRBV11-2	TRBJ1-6	CASSEGLGSPLHF	TGTGCCAGCAGCGAGGGACTAGGTTCACCCCTCCACTTT
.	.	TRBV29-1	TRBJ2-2	CSVEEQGSTGELFF	TGCAGCGTTGAGGAACAGGGATCCACCGGGGAGCTGTTTTTT
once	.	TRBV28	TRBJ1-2	CAIGGALYGYTF	TGTGCCATCGGCGGGGCCCTTTATGGCTACACCTTC
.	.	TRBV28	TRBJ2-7	CASSGKLYEQYF	TGTGCCAGCAGCGGGAAACTCTACGAGCAGTACTTC
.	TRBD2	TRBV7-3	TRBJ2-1	CASSHSGGAYEQFF	TGTGCCAGCAGCCATAGCGGGGGGGCCTATGAGCAGTTCTTC
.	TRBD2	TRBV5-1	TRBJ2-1	CASSFIRSGGDNEQFF	TGCGCCAGCAGCTTTATTAGAAGCGGGGGGGACAATGAGCAGTTCTTC
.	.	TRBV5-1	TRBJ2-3	CASSLGSDTRYF	TGCGCCAGCAGCTTGGGTAGCGATACGCGGTATTTT
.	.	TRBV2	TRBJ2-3	CASTAASASTDTQYF	TGTGCCAGCACTGCGGCTAGCGCATCCACAGATACGCAGTATTTT
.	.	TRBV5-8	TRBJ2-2	CASSFLTEYTGELFF	TGTGCCAGCAGCTTTTTGACTGAGTACACCGGGGAGCTGTTTTTT
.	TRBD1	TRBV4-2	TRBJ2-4	CASSQETRQGLGNIQYF	TGTGCCAGCAGCCAAGAGACCCGACAGGGTCTAGGAAACATTCAGTACTTC
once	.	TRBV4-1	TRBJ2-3	CASSQEGGLDTQYF	TGCGCCAGCAGCCAAGAGGGGGGGCTGGATACGCAGTATTTT
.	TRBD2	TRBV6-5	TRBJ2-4	CASSSERGNIQYF	TGTGCCAGCAGTTCAGAGCGGGGCAACATTCAGTACTTC
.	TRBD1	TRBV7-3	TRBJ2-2	CASGTGNTGELFF	TGTGCCAGCGGGACAGGGAACACCGGGGAGCTGTTTTTT
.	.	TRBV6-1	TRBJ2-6	CASSEVQGRGANVLTF	TGTGCCAGCAGTGAAGTCCAGGGTCGTGGGGCCAACGTCCTGACTTTC
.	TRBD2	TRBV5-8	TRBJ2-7	CASRKRGGTYEQYF	TGTGCCAGCCGCAAGCGGGGGGGAACCTACGAGCAGTACTTC
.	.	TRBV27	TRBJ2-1	CASSPGSEQFF	TGTGCCAGCAGCCCAGGGTCTGAGCAGTTCTTC
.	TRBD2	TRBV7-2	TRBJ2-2	CASSPGGAKNTGELFF	TGTGCCAGCAGCCCCGGGGGGGCAAAGAACACCGGGGAGCTGTTTTTT
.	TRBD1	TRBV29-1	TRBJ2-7	CSVGTGSSYEQYF	TGCAGCGTTGGGACAGGGAGCTCCTACGAGCAGTACTTC
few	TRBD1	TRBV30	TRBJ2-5	CASWTGQETQYF	TGTGCCTCCTGGACAGGTCAAGAGACCCAGTACTTC
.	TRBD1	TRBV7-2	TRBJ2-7	CASSLTRGTYEQYF	TGTGCCAGCAGCTTGACCAGGGGGACCTACGAGCAGTACTTC
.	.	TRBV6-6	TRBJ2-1	CASSILYAEQFF	TGTGCCAGCAGTATACTATACGCTGAGCAGTTCTTC
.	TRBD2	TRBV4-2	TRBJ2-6	CASSPGGVSGANVLTF	TGTGCCAGCAGCCCGGGGGGGGTCTCTGGGGCCAACGTCCTGACTTTC
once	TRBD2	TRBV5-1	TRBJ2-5	CASSFSGGVEETQYF	TGCGCCAGCAGCTTCAGCGGGGGCGTGGAGGAGACCCAGTACTTC
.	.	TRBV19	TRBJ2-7	CASTSPGTGGEQYF	TGTGCCAGTACATCCCCCGGGACTGGCGGCGAGCAGTACTTC
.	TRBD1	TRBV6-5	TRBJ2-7	CASSSEGQREQYF	TGTGCCAGCAGTTCCGAGGGACAGCGAGAGCAGTACTTC
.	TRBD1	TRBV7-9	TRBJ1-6	CASSLVTGVNNSPLHF	TGTGCCAGCAGCTTAGTGACAGGGGTAAATAATTCACCCCTCCACTTT